This is a list of T cell receptor beta chains from one sample in a study of T-cell memory formation after mild COVID-19. Each CDR3 protein is one row after TCRdb ran MiXCR on the 5' RACE reads. Of 130,000 to 150,000 distinct CDR3 sequences in the sample, less than 20% are singletons; the top ten hold around 2.5%. Sequencing input: PBMCs or a T cell subset sorted from them (not recorded which). These TCRs come from an adult woman who had mild COVID-19 (a few samples of this study predate the infection). Cell type and time point are not known. CDR3s leave out the opening cysteine and the closing phenylalanine or tryptophan. The order of the fields is V gene, J gene, CDR3 protein.

>TRBV6-2/TRBV6-3|TRBJ2-5
ASSYRPTSGTQETQY
>TRBV7-3|TRBJ2-1
ASSLSVRGEQF
>TRBV29-1|TRBJ1-2
SVGGGLEGYT
>TRBV4-2|TRBJ2-7
ASSTTGNYEQY
>TRBV10-3|TRBJ2-1
AISESGQTNEQF
>TRBV16|TRBJ1-5
ASSQQGGHQPQH
>TRBV7-8|TRBJ2-1
ASSISGRGQF
>TRBV7-3|TRBJ2-7
ASSLVDSGEQY
>TRBV11-2|TRBJ2-1
ASSLDRRLQLTYSSYNEQF
>TRBV3-1|TRBJ1-2
ASSPRAPGAGGYT
>TRBV12-3/TRBV12-4|TRBJ1-3
ASSHTGNTIY
>TRBV2|TRBJ2-4
ASSTGFLAKNIQY
>TRBV7-9|TRBJ2-7
ASSLATGMKDEQY
>TRBV20-1|TRBJ2-1
SARDPVRGAVRGQF
>TRBV7-9|TRBJ1-2
ASSLTGQGHGYT
>TRBV10-3|TRBJ2-3
AISVGTGSTDTQY
>TRBV10-3|TRBJ2-7
AISGDTYSYEQY
>TRBV5-1|TRBJ1-1
ASCAGNTEAF
>TRBV11-2|TRBJ2-7
ASTKTGTSGYEQY
>TRBV5-1|TRBJ2-3
ASSPLGRDTQY
>TRBV12-5|TRBJ1-1
ASGRVGRRPEAF
>TRBV6-5|TRBJ2-3
ASSFLSGFTDTQY
>TRBV6-2/TRBV6-3|TRBJ2-7
ASSYAGLTYEQY
>TRBV5-6|TRBJ2-5
ASSFRTSGREETQY
>TRBV3-1|TRBJ2-2
ASSQEGLNTGELF
>TRBV12-3/TRBV12-4|TRBJ1-2
ASRTTGVLFYGYT
>TRBV5-1|TRBJ2-3
ASSRTSGYADTQY
>TRBV20-1|TRBJ1-1
SANPLPGTEAF
>TRBV4-1|TRBJ2-5
ASSRPGLAGGGDLQETQY
>TRBV5-5|TRBJ2-3
ASSCGGITDTQY
>TRBV5-6|TRBJ2-2
ASSLTVVGELF
>TRBV20-1|TRBJ1-1
SARDTGRSTEAF
>TRBV2|TRBJ1-1
ASRVRDPGTEAF